One and the same sample provided the 28 T cell receptor beta chains below, sequenced in a study of T cell responses to AZD1222 COVID-19 vaccine. Profiled with immunoSEQ multiplex PCR; TCRdb holds only in-frame clones, not every one. Here the sample spans around 160,000 clones, 85% to 90% being singletons. The material sequenced was peripheral blood, taken on day 0 of AZD1222 vaccination. All receptors come from an adult in good health.

This clone was observed a few times. This sequence joins TRBV12-3 or TRBV12-4 and TRBJ1-1; no reliable D call. The CDR3 extends over 13 amino acids. Trimming left V 4 bases short and J 5 bases short, with 11 bases between. CDR3 nucleotide sequence: TGTGCCAGCAGTTCTCATCCTGGGACTGAAGCTTTCTTT. Translating it yields CASSSHPGTEAFF.

This chain uses TRBV10-3 with TRBJ1-3, with a possible D match to TRBD1 (5 bases). This CDR3 is 14 amino acids long. Germline-derived CDR1 and CDR2 are ENHRY and SYGVKD. The V end lost 8 bases, the J end lost 1 base, and 12 bases lay between the germline ends. DNA for the CDR3: TGTGCCATCGGGAATCAGGGTTCTGGAAACACCATATATTTT. Its protein is CAIGNQGSGNTIYF.

The chain carries TRBV7-2 and TRBJ2-5; 8 nucleotides line up with TRBD1. The germline CDR1 and CDR2 sequences are SGHTA and FQGNSA. V shed 1 base, J shed 5 bases, and the junction held 9 bases outside the gene matches. CDR3 length: 16 amino acids. The CDR3: CASSLVQGAGLETQYF. In DNA form, the CDR3 reads TGTGCCAGCAGCTTAGTGCAGGGGGCAGGATTGGAGACCCAGTACTTC.

V gene TRBV6-1 combines with J gene TRBJ1-5, with D unresolved. Germline V CDR1 and CDR2: MNHNS, SASEGT. The length of the CDR3 is 14 residues. Between the trimmed V and J ends, which lost 2 bases and 5 bases, there was a span of 10 bases. The CDR3 protein is CASSERAADQPQHF. CDR3 DNA: TGTGCCAGCAGTGAAAGGGCGGCAGATCAGCCCCAGCATTTT.

This rearrangement joins TRBV7-3 to TRBJ2-7, with D uncertain. The V gene's germline CDR1 is SGHTA and CDR2 FQGTGA. Trimming pared 2 bases from V and 3 bases from J, leaving 14 bases between. The CDR3 covers 15 residues. The CDR3 sequence: CASSLDPHPIYEQYF. CDR3 bases: TGTGCCAGCAGCTTAGACCCGCACCCGATCTACGAGCAGTACTTC.

This chain connects TRBV2 to TRBJ2-2, with TRBD2 as a possible D gene (5 bases). Trimming stripped 1 base from V and 2 bases from J, with 8 bases between. Germline loops: CDR1 SNHLY, CDR2 FYNNEI. This CDR3 is 15 amino acids long. The DNA of the CDR3 is TGTGCCAGCAGTGAAGGACGGACTAACACCGGGGAGCTGTTTTTT. Its translation is CASSEGRTNTGELFF.

The genes are TRBV7-2 and TRBJ1-5; no reliable D call. The germline gives CDR1 SGHTA, CDR2 FQGNSA. Trimming shortened V by 1 base and J by 4 bases, and 5 bases separated the two germline ends. This CDR3 has 13 amino acids. CDR3 sequence reads: CASSLESNQPQHF. For the CDR3, the DNA is TGTGCCAGCAGCTTAGAGAGTAATCAGCCCCAGCATTTT.

The chain has TRBV9 and TRBJ2-2; 9 positions agree with TRBD1. V was clipped by 4 bases and J by 3 bases; unmatched bases: 7. CDR3 length: 16 residues. Germline assignment: CDR1 SGDLS and CDR2 YYNGEE. The CDR3 sequence is CASSLRQGEYTGELFF. DNA for the CDR3: TGTGCCAGCAGCCTACGACAGGGGGAATACACCGGGGAGCTGTTTTTT.

The chain carries TRBV6-5 and TRBJ2-7; 7 bases fit TRBD1. Germline V CDR1 and CDR2: MNHEY, SVGAGI. J lost 3 bases, V lost 2 bases, and 4 bases had no gene match. CDR3 size: 14 residues. This chain's CDR3 is CASSYGQENYEQYF. The CDR3 DNA reads TGTGCCAGCAGTTACGGACAGGAAAACTACGAGCAGTACTTC.

This sequence joins TRBV6-2 or TRBV6-3 and TRBJ2-7; 10 nucleotides agree with TRBD2. This CDR3 region has 19 residues. Trimming cost V 0 bases and J 3 bases; bases outside gene matches: 14. Germline V gives CDR1 MNHEY, CDR2 SVGEGT. The CDR3 loop reads CASSYSSPPGLAGVYEQYF. The CDR3 nucleotides are TGTGCCAGCAGTTACTCGTCGCCCCCAGGGCTAGCGGGAGTCTACGAGCAGTACTTC.

CDR3 in amino acids: CASSSTTGGLGEQYF. DNA for the CDR3: TGTGCCAGCAGCTCTACGACAGGGGGTTTGGGGGAGCAGTACTTC. This chain uses TRBV7-6 with TRBJ2-7; 9 bases align to TRBD1. After removal of 4 bases from V and 7 bases from J, the junction contained 11 bases not matched to a gene. This CDR3 region has 15 residues. Germline CDR1 SGHVS, CDR2 FNYEAQ.

This clone has a handful of counts. V is TRBV4-2 and J is TRBJ2-3; D not resolved. Germline CDR1 LGHNA, CDR2 YNFKEQ. CDR3 size: 14 residues. Trimming removed 1 base at V and 5 bases at J, with 10 bases between. This CDR3 reads CASSQAQRVDTQYF. The DNA for the CDR3 is TGTGCCAGCAGCCAAGCCCAAAGGGTAGATACGCAGTATTTT.

V gene TRBV11-2 combines with J gene TRBJ1-1; D remains unclear. Trimming cost V 2 bases and J 0 bases, with 13 bases left between them. Germline CDR1 and CDR2: SGHAT and FQNNGV. This CDR3 contains 16 residues. The CDR3: CASSLMWQPLNTEAFF. The CDR3 DNA sequence: TGTGCCAGCAGCTTAATGTGGCAGCCTTTGAACACTGAAGCTTTCTTT.

Here the CDR3 reads CATSPIWASGYNEQFF. The CDR3 DNA is TGTGCCACCAGTCCTATATGGGCTAGCGGATACAATGAGCAGTTCTTC. The chain recombines TRBV24-1 with TRBJ2-1, with 7 nucleotides matching TRBD2. Per the germline V gene, CDR1 is KGHDR and CDR2 is SFDVKD. The CDR3 consists of 16 residues. The V gene end was trimmed by 6 bases and the J gene end by 4 bases; junction bases not matched to a gene: 11.

V gene TRBV2 combines with J gene TRBJ1-1, with 11 bases fitting TRBD1. CDR3 length equals 15 residues. The junction had 8 bases not matched to a gene; V was cut back by 6 bases and J by 5 bases. Per the germline V gene, CDR1 is SNHLY and CDR2 is FYNNEI. The CDR3 loop reads CASSVGQGARTEAFF. The CDR3 DNA is TGTGCCAGCAGCGTAGGACAGGGGGCGAGGACTGAAGCTTTCTTT.

By proportion, this clone is large. V and J are TRBV14 and TRBJ1-2, with unresolved D. The germline CDR1 and CDR2 sequences are SGHDN and FVKESK. This CDR3 has 15 amino acids. Trimming stripped 0 bases from V and 4 bases from J, with 12 bases between. The CDR3 DNA follows: TGTGCCAGCAGCCAAGAAGGAGGCAGCCGCTATGGCTACACCTTC. Amino acid sequence: CASSQEGGSRYGYTF.

The V and J genes are TRBV15 and TRBJ1-3; 8 positions match TRBD1. After removal of 6 bases from V and 2 bases from J, the junction contained 6 bases not matched to a gene. Germline-derived CDR1 and CDR2 are LNHNV and YYDKDF (reference sequence). The CDR3 spans 15 residues. In nucleotides, the CDR3 is TGTGCCACCAGTCGGACAGGGTATGCTGGAAACACCATATATTTT. Amino acid sequence: CATSRTGYAGNTIYF.

V usage is TRBV29-1 and J usage is TRBJ2-1, with D perhaps TRBD1 or TRBD2 (5 bases each). Germline V CDR1 and CDR2: SQVTM, ANQGSEA. Trimming shortened V by 4 bases and J by 3 bases, and 10 bases separated the two germline ends. The length of the CDR3 is 13 residues. CDR3 sequence reads: CSVVGTGYNEQFF. CDR3 coding DNA: TGCAGCGTTGTCGGGACGGGCTACAATGAGCAGTTCTTC.

V and J are TRBV4-2 and TRBJ1-2, with 8 bases identical to TRBD1. Trimming removed 3 bases from V and 0 bases from J; junction bases left unmatched: 3. The germline V gene encodes CDR1 LGHNA and CDR2 YNFKEQ. The CDR3 length is 15 residues. The CDR3 bases are TGTGCCAGCAGCCAGGGACAGGCAACTAACTATGGCTACACCTTC. Protein product: CASSQGQATNYGYTF.

V gene TRBV3-1 (or the pseudogene TRBV3-2) combines with J gene TRBJ1-1; D remains ambiguous. V lost 0 bases, J lost 4 bases, and 9 bases lay in between. The CDR3 covers 14 residues. Germline V CDR1 and CDR2: LGHDT, YNNKEL (reference sequence). The CDR3 loop reads CASSQDSSGTEAFF. Here the CDR3 DNA reads TGTGCCAGCAGCCAAGACAGCTCGGGCACTGAAGCTTTCTTT.

The J gene is TRBJ1-2, the V gene TRBV7-9; 11 positions agree with TRBD1. Germline CDR1 is SEHNR and CDR2 is FQNEAQ (reference sequence). The CDR3 runs to 14 residues. The junction had 8 bases not matched to a gene; V was cut back by 6 bases and J by 8 bases. CDR3 nucleotide sequence: TGTGCCAGCAGACCAGGACAGGGGGCAGGAGGCTACACCTTC. This gives the protein CASRPGQGAGGYTF.

CDR3 coding DNA: TGTGCCAGCAGTAATAGCGGAATACCCTACGAGCAGTACTTC. Encoded protein: CASSNSGIPYEQYF. The chain uses TRBV28 and TRBJ2-7, with D maybe TRBD2 (6 bases). Trimming removed 5 bases from V and 2 bases from J, with 13 bases in between. CDR1 is MDHEN and CDR2 is SYDVKM in the germline V gene. The CDR3 has 14 amino acids.

The chain combines TRBV19 with TRBJ1-1; D gene ambiguous. Germline CDR1 and CDR2: LNHDA and SQIVND (reference sequence). V was pared by 6 bases and J by 2 bases, with 16 bases between. The CDR3 runs 15 residues. CDR3 nucleotide sequence: TGTGCCAGTAGCCCCCCACCCAGCGGCAACACTGAAGCTTTCTTT. As protein: CASSPPPSGNTEAFF.

The J gene is TRBJ2-7, the V gene TRBV5-1; TRBD1 agrees at 8 bases. Germline V gene data show CDR1 as SGHRS and CDR2 as YFSETQ. The CDR3 spans 13 residues. Trimming cost V 5 bases and J 5 bases; bases outside gene matches: 6. The DNA for the CDR3 is TGCGCCAGCAGGGCAGGGGGCTACAACGAGCAGTACTTC. Translating gives CASRAGGYNEQYF.

The chain combines TRBV11-2 with TRBJ2-2, with 13 bases identical to TRBD2. Per the germline V gene, CDR1 is SGHAT and CDR2 is FQNNGV. This CDR3 has 17 amino acids. The V and J ends lost 1 base and 6 bases, in that order; junction bases with no gene match: 5. The DNA of the CDR3 is TGTGCCAGCAGCTTAGGGACTAGCGGGAGAGTGGCCGGGGAGCTGTTTTTT. This gives the protein CASSLGTSGRVAGELFF. Looking up the rest from reference TRBV11-2 and TRBJ2-2 gives the full variable domain: EAGVAQSPRYKIIEKRQSVAFWCNPISGHATLYWYQQILGQGPKLLIQFQNNGVVDDSQLPKDRFSAERLKGVDSTLKIQPAKLEDSAVYLCASSLGTSGRVAGELFFGEGSRLTVL.

V usage is TRBV6-9 and J usage is TRBJ1-5, with 10 bases that match TRBD1. After removal of 5 bases from V and 2 bases from J, the junction contained 12 bases not matched to a gene. Germline-derived CDR1 and CDR2 are MNHGY and SVAAGI. This CDR3 has 18 residues. DNA for the CDR3: TGTGCCAGCAGTGACACGGACAGGGGGATATCTGGCAATCAGCCCCAGCATTTT. It specifies CASSDTDRGISGNQPQHF.

This clone appeared once. This chain uses TRBV19 with TRBJ1-1; no definite D call. The CDR3 runs to 11 residues. Per the germline V gene, CDR1 is LNHDA and CDR2 is SQIVND (reference sequence). Trimming pared 10 bases from V and 1 base from J, leaving 7 bases between. CDR3: CATKGNTEAFF. In DNA form, the CDR3 reads TGTGCCACGAAGGGGAACACTGAAGCTTTCTTT.

The table lists this clone with a count of one. The chain joins TRBV2 to TRBJ2-1, with D perhaps matching TRBD1 (6 bases). V dropped 5 bases and J dropped 8 bases, with 19 bases sitting between them. The CDR3 is made up of 15 amino acids. In germline, CDR1 is SNHLY, CDR2 FYNNEI. The CDR3 is CASSLSRGRFDEQFF. The CDR3 coding sequence is TGTGCCAGCAGTTTGAGCAGGGGAAGGTTCGATGAGCAGTTCTTC.